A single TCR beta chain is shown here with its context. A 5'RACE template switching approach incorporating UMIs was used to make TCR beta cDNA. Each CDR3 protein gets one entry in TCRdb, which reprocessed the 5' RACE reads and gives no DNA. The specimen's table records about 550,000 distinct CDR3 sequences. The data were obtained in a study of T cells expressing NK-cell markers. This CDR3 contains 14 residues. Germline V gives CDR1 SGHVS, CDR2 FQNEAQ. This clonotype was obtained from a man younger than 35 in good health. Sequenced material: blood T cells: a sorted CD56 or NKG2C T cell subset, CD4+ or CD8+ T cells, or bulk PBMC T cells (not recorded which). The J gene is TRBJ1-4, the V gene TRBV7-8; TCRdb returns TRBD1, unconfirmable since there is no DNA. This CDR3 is CASSLGQKNEKLFF.